Below, one T cell receptor (beta chain) is given with its context. The antigen remains unidentified. Clones were sequenced by immunoSEQ multiplex PCR, and TCRdb holds only the in-frame ones, with some missing. The sample lists about 1.5 million clones; approximately 98% were seen once. The data are from a study of shared clonotypes between healthy human individuals. Trimming took 5 bases from V and 7 from J, leaving 23 bases between them. This CDR3 region has 16 residues. The germline V gene encodes CDR1 SGHTA and CDR2 FQGNSA. Study-wide points: Estimated richness was generally greater in naive than memory subsets.

The sequenced sample was naive CD4+ T cells sorted from blood. Specified subset: CD45RA+ positively selected. The rearrangement joins TRBV7-2 to TRBJ1-2; TRBD1 is a possible D gene (5 bases). This receptor was obtained from a man aged 30 to 39 in good health. The DNA of the CDR3 is TGTGCCAGCAGCCCCCGGCTGTTGGGGGTCTCCGCTGGCTACACCTTC. Translation: CASSPRLLGVSAGYTF.